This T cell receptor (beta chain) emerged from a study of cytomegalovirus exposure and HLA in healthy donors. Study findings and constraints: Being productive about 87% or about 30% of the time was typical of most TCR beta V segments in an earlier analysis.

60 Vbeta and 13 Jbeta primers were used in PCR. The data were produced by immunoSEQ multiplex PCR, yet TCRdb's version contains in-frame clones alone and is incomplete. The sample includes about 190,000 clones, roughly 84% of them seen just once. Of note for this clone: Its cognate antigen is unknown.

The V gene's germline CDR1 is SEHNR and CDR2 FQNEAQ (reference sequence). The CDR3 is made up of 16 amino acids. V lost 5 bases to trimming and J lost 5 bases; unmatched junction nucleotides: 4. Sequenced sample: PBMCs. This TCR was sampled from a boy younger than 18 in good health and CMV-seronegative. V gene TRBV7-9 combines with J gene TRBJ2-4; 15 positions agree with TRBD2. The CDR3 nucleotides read TGTGCCAGCAGCGCATGGACTAGCGGGAGGGAAAACATTCAGTACTTC. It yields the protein CASSAWTSGRENIQYF.